One T cell receptor (beta chain) is described in this entry. This entry comes from a study of T cell changes during pregnancy in multiple sclerosis. There are 14 residues in the CDR3. V lost 3 bases to trimming and J lost 4 bases, with 9 bases between them. Germline lookup yields CDR1 MDHEN and CDR2 SYDVKM. The method was immunoSEQ multiplex PCR; TCRdb's version includes in-frame clones alone and lacks a portion of them. The data hold about 13,000 clones, with about nine tenths observed a single time. The chain employs TRBV28 and TRBJ1-4; possible D gene TRBD1, 5 bases. The sequencing used CD8+ T cells from peripheral blood mononuclear cells, collected after pregnancy. This TCR came from a female donor in good health, enrolled as a control in a pregnancy study. The CDR3 DNA reads TGTGCCAGCAGTTTTCCAGGGAATAATGAAAAACTGTTTTTT. Residues: CASSFPGNNEKLFF.